This passage covers 8 T cell receptor beta chains from one sample sequenced in a study of T-cell reconstitution after alpha-beta-depleted transplantation in children. The authors prepared the TCRbeta library with unique molecular identifiers. TCRdb passed the PCR reads through MiXCR, listing each CDR3 protein once. The sample holds a few hundred thousand distinct CDR3 sequences, 27% seen once. The specimen was PBMCs, collected before TCRalphabeta/CD19-depleted stem cell transplant. These receptors were obtained from a boy in the first two years of life with Wiskott-Aldrich syndrome, due to receive a stem cell transplant.

Only a few counts were recorded for this clonotype. This chain joins TRBV27 and TRBJ2-1, with a weak D call TRBD2 (6 bases). Trimming shortened V by 3 bases and J by 2 bases, and 11 bases separated the two germline ends. Germline values: CDR1 MNHEY, CDR2 SMNVEV (reference sequence). This CDR3 is built from 15 residues. The CDR3 is CASSFVGSPYNEQFF. CDR3 DNA: TGTGCCAGCAGTTTTGTCGGGAGTCCCTACAATGAGCAGTTCTTC.

CDR3 residues: CSATSGANVLTF. The CDR3 region has the DNA TGCAGTGCTACCTCTGGGGCCAACGTCCTGACTTTC. V is TRBV20-1 and J is TRBJ2-6, with D uncertain. CDR3 size: 12 residues. Between the trimmed V and J ends, which lost 4 bases and 0 bases, there was a span of 1 base. Germline V gives CDR1 DFQATT, CDR2 SNEGSKA (reference sequence).

The V gene is TRBV20-1, the J gene TRBJ1-2, with 7 positions matching TRBD1. V was pared by 4 bases and J by 3 bases, with 11 bases of the junction left unmatched. The CDR3 contains 15 residues. Germline V gene lookup returns CDR1 DFQATT and CDR2 SNEGSKA (reference sequence). The CDR3 sequence is CSATTGARADYGYTF. The DNA for the CDR3 is TGCAGTGCTACTACAGGGGCCAGGGCGGACTATGGCTACACCTTC.

This sequence joins TRBV5-1 and TRBJ2-1; 11 positions match TRBD2. This CDR3 region has 16 residues. Germline V gives CDR1 SGHRS, CDR2 YFSETQ. Losses at the gene ends were 0 bases for V and 9 bases for J; bases not matched to a gene: 8. The CDR3 DNA follows: TGCGCCAGCAGCTTGGAACCACTAGCGGGAGCGGGTGAGCAGTTCTTC. This gives the protein CASSLEPLAGAGEQFF.

The rearrangement uses TRBV9 and TRBJ2-1; TRBD1 matches at 7 bases. This CDR3 has 15 residues. With 0 bases clipped from V and 10 bases from J, the junction kept 10 bases outside the gene matches. Germline V CDR1 and CDR2: SGDLS, YYNGEE. For the CDR3, the DNA is TGTGCCAGCAGCGTAGGCCCGGGACAGAACTACGAGCAGTTCTTC. It specifies CASSVGPGQNYEQFF.

The chain's CDR3 is CASSNRDKETQYF. The CDR3 nucleotides are TGTGCCAGCAGTAACCGGGACAAAGAGACCCAGTACTTC. This rearrangement joins TRBV12-3 or TRBV12-4 to TRBJ2-5, with D possibly being TRBD1 (6 bases). The CDR3 spans 13 residues. The germline V and J ends were trimmed by 5 bases and 3 bases, with 10 bases remaining between them.

This clonotype was detected a few times. This rearrangement joins TRBV7-2 to TRBJ2-2; D is uncertain. The CDR3 totals 13 residues. V was cut by 10 bases and J by 4 bases, with 13 bases left in between. Germline CDR1 is SGHTA and CDR2 is FQGNSA. CDR3 coding DNA: TGTGCCATCGCTTCCCTCTTCACCGGGGAGCTGTTTTTT. Translation gives CAIASLFTGELFF.

The V gene is TRBV7-2, the J gene TRBJ1-5; the D gene is possibly TRBD1 (6 bases). CDR1 is SGHTA, CDR2 FQGNSA, per germline. This CDR3 has 15 residues. Deletions cut 0 bases from V and 3 bases from J, with 9 bases between. The CDR3 DNA is TGTGCCAGCAGCTTAGCCCCAGGGGACAATCAGCCCCAGCATTTT. Amino acids: CASSLAPGDNQPQHF. Supplemented by reference TRBV7-2 and TRBJ1-5, the full variable domain reads GAGVSQSPSNKVTEKGKDVELRCDPISGHTALYWYRQSLGQGLEFLIYFQGNSAPDKSGLPSDRFSAERTGGSVSTLTIQRTQQEDSAVYLCASSLAPGDNQPQHFGDGTRLSIL.